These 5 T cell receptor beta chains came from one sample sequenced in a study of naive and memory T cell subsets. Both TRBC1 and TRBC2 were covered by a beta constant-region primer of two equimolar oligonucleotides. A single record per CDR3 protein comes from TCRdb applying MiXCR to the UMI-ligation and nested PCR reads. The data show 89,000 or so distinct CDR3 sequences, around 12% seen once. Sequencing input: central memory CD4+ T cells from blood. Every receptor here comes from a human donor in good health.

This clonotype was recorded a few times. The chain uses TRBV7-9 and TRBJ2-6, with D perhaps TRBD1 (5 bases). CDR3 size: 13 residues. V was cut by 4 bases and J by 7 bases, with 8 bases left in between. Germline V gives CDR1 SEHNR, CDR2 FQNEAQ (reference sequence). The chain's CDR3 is CASSYQGANVLTF. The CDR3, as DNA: TGTGCCAGCAGCTACCAGGGCGCCAACGTCCTGACTTTC.

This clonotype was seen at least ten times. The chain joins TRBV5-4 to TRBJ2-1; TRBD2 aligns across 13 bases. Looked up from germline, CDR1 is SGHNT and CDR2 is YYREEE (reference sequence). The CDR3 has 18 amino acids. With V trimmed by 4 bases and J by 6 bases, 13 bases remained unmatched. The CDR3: CASSAGLAGRDRGNEQFF. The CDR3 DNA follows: TGTGCCAGCAGCGCGGGACTAGCGGGAAGGGACCGCGGCAATGAGCAGTTCTTC.

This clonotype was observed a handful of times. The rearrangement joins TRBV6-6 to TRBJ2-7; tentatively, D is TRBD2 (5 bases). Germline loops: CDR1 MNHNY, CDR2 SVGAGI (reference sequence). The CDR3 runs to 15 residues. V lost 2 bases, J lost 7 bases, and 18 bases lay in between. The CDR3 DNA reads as TGTGCCAGCAGTTACGCCCGGACTCTCCGTTCAGAGCAGTACTTC. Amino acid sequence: CASSYARTLRSEQYF.

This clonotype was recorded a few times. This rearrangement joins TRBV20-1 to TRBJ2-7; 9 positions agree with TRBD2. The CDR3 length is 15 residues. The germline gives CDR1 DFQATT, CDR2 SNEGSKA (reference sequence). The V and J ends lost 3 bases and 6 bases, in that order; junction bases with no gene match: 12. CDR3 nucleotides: TGCAGTGCTAGCGCAGCGGGAGGTCGTGGGTTCGAGCAGTACTTC. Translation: CSASAAGGRGFEQYF.

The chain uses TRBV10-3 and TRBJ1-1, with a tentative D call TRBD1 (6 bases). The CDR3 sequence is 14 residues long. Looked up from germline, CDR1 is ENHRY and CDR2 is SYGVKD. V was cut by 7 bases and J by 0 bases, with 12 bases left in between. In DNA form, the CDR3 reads TGTGCCATCAAGGACAGAGCTTTGAACACTGAAGCTTTCTTT. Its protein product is CAIKDRALNTEAFF.